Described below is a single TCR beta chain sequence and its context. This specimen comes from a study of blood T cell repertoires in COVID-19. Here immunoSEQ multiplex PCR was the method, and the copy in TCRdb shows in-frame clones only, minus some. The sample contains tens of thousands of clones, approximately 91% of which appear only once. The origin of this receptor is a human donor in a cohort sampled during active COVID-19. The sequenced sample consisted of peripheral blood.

The CDR3 DNA reads as TGTGCCAGCAGTGCCGGACTAGCGGGAGACAATGAGCAGTTCTTC. Translation: CASSAGLAGDNEQFF. This chain joins TRBV6-4 and TRBJ2-1, with 13 positions matching TRBD2. In germline, CDR1 is MRHNA, CDR2 SNTAGT. The CDR3 contains 15 residues. The junction had 2 bases not matched to a gene; V was cut back by 4 bases and J by 5 bases.